This TCR beta chain emerged from a study of Tregs in tolerant kidney transplant recipients. The CDR3 loop spans 16 amino acids. Germline loops: CDR1 SGHTA, CDR2 FQGTGA. The trim removed 5 bases at V and 7 bases at J, leaving 10 bases unmatched. This clone was observed once. Related graft donors supplied nonmyeloablative bone marrow transplants, and mixed chimerism was transient. Unstimulated regulatory T cells (CD4+CD25+CD127-), CD4+CD25- non-regulatory cells, CD4 and CD8 cells were FACS-sorted from thawed PBMCs. Clones were sequenced by immunoSEQ multiplex PCR, and TCRdb holds only the in-frame ones, with some missing. Counted here are 74,000 or so clones, around 90% occurring once; the ten biggest clones make up about 1.6%.

The chain couples TRBV7-3 to TRBJ2-1, with 11 positions matching TRBD2. The sequence was obtained from a human patient who received a combined kidney and bone marrow transplant. Certain T cells may be donor cells from the graft. Here the sequenced sample was CD4+ T cells from blood (PBMCs), taken 24 months after the transplant. This CDR3 reads CASSTPESSGRNEQFF. The CDR3 DNA reads TGTGCCAGCAGCACTCCGGAGTCTAGCGGGAGGAATGAGCAGTTCTTC.